Presented here are 9 T cell receptor beta chains from one specimen sequenced in a study of CD8 T cells in ankylosing spondylitis. From the 5' RACE reads, TCRdb called clonotypes with MiXCR, one entry per CDR3 protein. The data show around 180,000 distinct CDR3 sequences, 15% to 20% seen once. What was sequenced was blood, either unsorted or a sorted T cell fraction (not recorded which). The receptor set was obtained from a male donor aged 10-35 years with ankylosing spondylitis or in good health (not recorded which).

In its sample, this clonotype was seen many times. The chain joins TRBV4-1 to TRBJ2-1; D unclear. Trimming took off 1 base at V and 6 bases at J, with 10 bases between the two ends. The CDR3 loop spans 14 amino acids. Germline V lookup: CDR1 MGHRA, CDR2 YSYEKL. The CDR3 sequence: CASSQVGRLNEQFF. CDR3 nucleotides: TGCGCCAGCAGCCAAGTAGGGCGCCTCAATGAGCAGTTCTTC.

This clonotype was counted between two and nine times. The genes are TRBV19 and TRBJ2-2; TRBD1 agrees at 9 bases. The V segment lost 7 bases and the J segment 4 bases; nucleotides outside the gene matches: 10. Germline V gives CDR1 LNHDA, CDR2 SQIVND (reference sequence). This CDR3 has 16 residues. The CDR3 DNA reads TGTGCCAGTAAGGGGACGGACAGGGGCCCCACCGGGGAGCTGTTTTTT. Amino acid sequence: CASKGTDRGPTGELFF.

This clonotype was counted ten times or more. The chain couples TRBV5-6 to TRBJ2-7; the D gene is possibly TRBD1 (7 bases). Germline CDR1 reads SGHDT; CDR2 reads YYEEEE. The CDR3 loop spans 16 amino acids. Trimming removed 2 bases at V and 2 bases at J, with 17 bases between. The CDR3 protein is CASSFGPDREAYEQYF. The DNA for the CDR3 is TGTGCCAGCAGCTTCGGGCCCGACAGGGAGGCCTACGAGCAGTACTTC.

J is TRBJ2-1 and V is TRBV19; D is possibly TRBD2 (5 bases). This CDR3 has 13 residues. Trimming cost V 3 bases and J 6 bases, with 9 bases left between them. Germline values: CDR1 LNHDA, CDR2 SQIVND (reference sequence). Written as DNA, the CDR3 is TGTGCCAGTAGTATCAGCGGCACCAATGAGCAGTTCTTC. It yields the protein CASSISGTNEQFF.

This clonotype appeared many times. The rearrangement uses TRBV11-2 and TRBJ2-7; perhaps TRBD1 as D (6 bases). Trimming left V 1 base short and J 4 bases short, with 14 bases between. The CDR3 has 15 residues. Per germline, CDR1 SGHAT and CDR2 FQNNGV. The CDR3 DNA sequence: TGTGCCAGCAGCTTAGGACAGGCTAAAAAATACGAGCAGTACGTC. This codes for CASSLGQAKKYEQYV.

The chain employs TRBV25-1 and TRBJ1-2; 9 nucleotides line up with TRBD1. CDR3 length equals 15 residues. Germline V CDR1 and CDR2: MGHDK, SYGVNS. The V gene end was trimmed by 1 base and the J gene end by 8 bases; junction bases not matched to a gene: 8. CDR3 loop: CASSESDRGFGGYTF. In DNA, the CDR3 is TGTGCCAGCAGTGAATCGGACAGGGGATTCGGGGGCTACACCTTC.

This clonotype was recorded many times. The V and J genes are TRBV5-1 and TRBJ2-5; 12 bases are shared with TRBD2. After removal of 4 bases from V and 2 bases from J, the junction contained 3 bases not matched to a gene. This CDR3 contains 15 residues. CDR1 is SGHRS and CDR2 is YFSETQ in the germline V gene. The CDR3 reads CASSPGLAGQETQYF. The CDR3 DNA reads as TGCGCCAGCAGCCCCGGACTAGCGGGACAAGAGACCCAGTACTTC.

The chain has TRBV4-2 and TRBJ1-1, with 7 bases aligning to TRBD1. This CDR3 comprises 15 residues. CDR1 is LGHNA and CDR2 is YNFKEQ in the germline V gene. V lost 0 bases to trimming and J lost 4 bases; unmatched junction nucleotides: 5. CDR3 coding DNA: TGTGCCAGCAGCCAAGAGACAGGGTTGAGCACTGAAGCTTTCTTT. Encoded protein: CASSQETGLSTEAFF.

This clonotype was counted ten times or more. The V and J genes are TRBV20-1 and TRBJ2-1, with 8 bases fitting TRBD1. The CDR3 runs 13 residues. V was pared by 3 bases and J by 9 bases, with 7 bases of the junction left unmatched. Germline CDR1 and CDR2: DFQATT and SNEGSKA (reference sequence). The DNA for the CDR3 is TGCAGTGCTAGCGACAGGGGATTCGCTGAGCAGTTCTTC. Translated: CSASDRGFAEQFF.